The T cell receptor beta chain under discussion was sequenced for a study of patients and donors after allogeneic stem cell transplantation. Trimming shortened V by 4 bases and J by 0 bases, and 25 bases separated the two germline ends. The CDR3 sequence is 19 residues long. Looked up from germline, CDR1 is SGHRS and CDR2 is YFSETQ. Each CDR3 protein is one row after TCRdb ran MiXCR on the RT-PCR reads. Of tens of thousands of distinct CDR3 sequences listed, roughly 43% were seen once; the top ten hold roughly two thirds. Sequencing input: blood, either unsorted or a sorted T cell fraction (not recorded which). The chain is built from TRBV5-1 and TRBJ1-1, with no clear D. The clonotype originates from a human donor who was either an allogeneic HSCT recipient or a stem cell or donor lymphocyte infusion donor (not recorded which). It is not recorded whose cells these are; they may come from a transplant donor. The DNA of the CDR3 is TGCGCCAGCAGCCTGTCTCTATCCAGCACAGTCAACATGAACACTGAAGCTTTCTTT. This gives the protein CASSLSLSSTVNMNTEAFF. The variable domain in full, with the rest retrieved from reference TRBV5-1 and TRBJ1-1, is KAGVTQTPRYLIKTRGQQVTLSCSPISGHRSVSWYQQTPGQGLQFLFEYFSETQRNKGNFPGRFSGRQFSNSRSEMNVSTLELGDSALYLCASSLSLSSTVNMNTEAFFGQGTRLTVV.